The source of this T cell receptor (beta chain) is a study of CD4 T cells in relation to SARS-CoV-2 and coronaviruses. Study results and caveats: In roughly 60% of donors, memory CD4+ clonotypes crossrecognized SARS-CoV-2 and at least one common cold coronavirus spike.

Trimming removed 2 bases from V and 7 bases from J; junction bases left unmatched: 13. Germline V gene sequence: CDR1 SGHVS, CDR2 FQNEAQ. The CDR3 extends over 17 amino acids. Clones were sequenced by immunoSEQ multiplex PCR, and TCRdb holds only the in-frame ones, with some missing. In the table there are approximately 64,000 clones, about 94% of which are singletons. With respect to this clone: Its cognate antigen is unknown.

CD4+ T cells from unexposed donors were obtained before the COVID-19 pandemic (2011-2018). The sequenced material came from naive CD4+ T cells from PBMCs. Documented subset: naive CD4+ T cells isolated by negative enrichment. The origin of this receptor is a human donor in good health. This sequence joins TRBV7-8 and TRBJ2-1, with 8 positions matching TRBD2. The CDR3 is CASSLRWVREGRNEQFF. CDR3 nucleotide sequence: TGTGCCAGCAGCTTACGCTGGGTACGGGAGGGTAGGAATGAGCAGTTCTTC.